This is a list of T cell receptor beta chains from one sample in a study of blood T cell repertoires in COVID-19. Method: immunoSEQ multiplex PCR; TCRdb's copy keeps in-frame clones and lacks some. The sample has more than 200,000 clones, 88% seen once. The specimen was peripheral blood. Every receptor here comes from a woman in her sixties or seventies with acute or convalescent COVID-19. CDR3s leave out the opening cysteine and the closing phenylalanine or tryptophan.

J: TRBJ1-2
V: TRBV2
CDR3: ASRERQVYYGYT

J: TRBJ2-7
V: TRBV2
CDR3: ASGGHGYEQY

J: TRBJ2-1
V: TRBV19
CDR3: AISFSNEQF

J: TRBJ1-6
V: TRBV6-5
CDR3: ASSRTGNSPLH

J: TRBJ1-1
V: TRBV19
CDR3: ASTGRQGARWNTEAF

J: TRBJ1-1
V: TRBV9
CDR3: ASSGAGLRTEAF

J: TRBJ2-7
V: TRBV5-1
CDR3: ASKSPGQPYEQY

J: TRBJ2-3
V: TRBV27
CDR3: ASSLDRATDTQY

J: TRBJ2-4
V: TRBV5-1
CDR3: ASSPEDRPAGIQY

J: TRBJ1-4
V: TRBV6-5
CDR3: ASRPGNHEKLF

J: TRBJ2-2
V: TRBV19
CDR3: ASRGQGAGELF

J: TRBJ1-5
V: TRBV6-5
CDR3: ASMHRGSGQPQH

J: TRBJ2-7
V: TRBV28
CDR3: ASSPPRTSGIGEQY

J: TRBJ1-2
V: TRBV5-1
CDR3: ASSLGFGGDYGYT

J: TRBJ2-7
V: TRBV4-1
CDR3: ASSQEEQGPSYEQY

J: TRBJ1-3
V: TRBV2
CDR3: ASARQGARGNTIY

J: TRBJ1-2
V: TRBV30
CDR3: AWSPTTASYGYT

J: TRBJ2-1
V: TRBV5-1
CDR3: ASSLLVAGVFHEQF

J: TRBJ1-1
V: TRBV7-9
CDR3: AWAMVANTEAF

J: TRBJ2-5
V: TRBV19
CDR3: ASRRQGQETQY

J: TRBJ1-5
V: TRBV20-1
CDR3: SASQGAENNQPQH

J: TRBJ2-7
V: TRBV4-3
CDR3: ASSQDALAKSYEQY